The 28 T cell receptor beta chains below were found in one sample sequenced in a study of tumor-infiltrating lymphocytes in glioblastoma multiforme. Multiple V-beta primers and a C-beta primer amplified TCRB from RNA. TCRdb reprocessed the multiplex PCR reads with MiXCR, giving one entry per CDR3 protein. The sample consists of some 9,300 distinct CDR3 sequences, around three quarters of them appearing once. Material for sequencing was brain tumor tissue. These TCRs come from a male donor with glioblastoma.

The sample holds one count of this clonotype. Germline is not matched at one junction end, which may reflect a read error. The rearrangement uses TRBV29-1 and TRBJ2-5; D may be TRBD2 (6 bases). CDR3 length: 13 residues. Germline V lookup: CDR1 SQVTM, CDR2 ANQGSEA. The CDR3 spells CSVLLAVRETRYF. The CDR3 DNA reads TGCAGCGTGCTATTAGCGGTTAGAGAGACCCGGTACTTC.

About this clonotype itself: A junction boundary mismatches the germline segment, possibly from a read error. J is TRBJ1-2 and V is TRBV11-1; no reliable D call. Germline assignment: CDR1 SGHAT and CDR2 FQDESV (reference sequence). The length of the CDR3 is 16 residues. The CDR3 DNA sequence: TGTGCCAGCAGGGATCTCAGACATGCGGATGACTATGGCTACATCTTC. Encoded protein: CASRDLRHADDYGYIF.

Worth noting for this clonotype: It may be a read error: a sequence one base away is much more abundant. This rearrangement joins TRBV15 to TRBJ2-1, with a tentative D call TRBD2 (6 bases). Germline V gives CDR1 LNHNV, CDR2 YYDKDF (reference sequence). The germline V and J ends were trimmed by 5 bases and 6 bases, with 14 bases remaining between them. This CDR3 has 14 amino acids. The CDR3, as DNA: TGTGCCACCAGCGTAAACAAGGGAGGCAATGAGCAGTTCTTC. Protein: CATSVNKGGNEQFF. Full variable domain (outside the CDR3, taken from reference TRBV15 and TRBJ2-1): DAMVIQNPRYQVTQFGKPVTLSCSQTLNHNVMYWYQQKSSQAPKLLFHYYDKDFNNEADTPDNFQSRRPNTSFCFLDIRSPGLGDTAMYLCATSVNKGGNEQFFGPGTRLTVL.

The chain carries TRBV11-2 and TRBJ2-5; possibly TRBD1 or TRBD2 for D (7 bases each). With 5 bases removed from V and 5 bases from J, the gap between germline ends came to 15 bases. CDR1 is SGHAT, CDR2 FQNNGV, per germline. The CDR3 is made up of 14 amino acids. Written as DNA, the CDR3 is TGTGCCAGCAGCCAGGGGGGGTCCCCGGAGACCCAGTACTTC. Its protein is CASSQGGSPETQYF.

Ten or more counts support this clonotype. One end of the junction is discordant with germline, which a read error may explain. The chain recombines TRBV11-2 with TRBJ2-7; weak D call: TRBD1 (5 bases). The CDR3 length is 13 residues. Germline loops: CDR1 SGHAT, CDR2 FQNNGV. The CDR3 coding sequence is TGTGCCAGCAGCTTGACAGACTCCTACGTGCAGTACTTC. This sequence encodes CASSLTDSYVQYF. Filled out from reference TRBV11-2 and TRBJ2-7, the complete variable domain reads EAGVAQSPRYKIIEKRQSVAFWCNPISGHATLYWYQQILGQGPKLLIQFQNNGVVDDSQLPKDRFSAERLKGVDSTLKIQPAKLEDSAVYLCASSLTDSYVQYFGPGTRLTVT.

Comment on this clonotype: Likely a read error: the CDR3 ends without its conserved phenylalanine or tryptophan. CDR3 bases: TGCAGTGCTAGCACCAGCCCGGACACTGAAGCTTTCTCT. Protein sequence: CSASTSPDTEAFS. V usage is TRBV20-1 and J usage is TRBJ1-1; D unresolved. The CDR3 has 13 residues. Germline CDR1 DFQATT, CDR2 SNEGSKA (reference sequence). The V gene lost 3 bases and the J gene lost 3 bases, with 11 bases spanning the gap.

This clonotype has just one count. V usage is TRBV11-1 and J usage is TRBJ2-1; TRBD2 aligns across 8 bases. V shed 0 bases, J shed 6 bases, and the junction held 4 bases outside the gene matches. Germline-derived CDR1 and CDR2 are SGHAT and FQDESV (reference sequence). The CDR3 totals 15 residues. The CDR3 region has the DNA TGTGCCAGCAGCTTAGCGCCGGGAGGGACCAATGAGCAGTTCTTC. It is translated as CASSLAPGGTNEQFF.

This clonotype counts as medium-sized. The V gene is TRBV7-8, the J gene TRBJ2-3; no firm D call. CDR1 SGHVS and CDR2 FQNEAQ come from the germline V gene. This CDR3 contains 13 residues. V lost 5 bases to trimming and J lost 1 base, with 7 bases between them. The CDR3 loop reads CASSIIGTDTQYF. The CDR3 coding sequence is TGTGCCAGCAGCATTATAGGCACAGATACGCAGTATTTT.

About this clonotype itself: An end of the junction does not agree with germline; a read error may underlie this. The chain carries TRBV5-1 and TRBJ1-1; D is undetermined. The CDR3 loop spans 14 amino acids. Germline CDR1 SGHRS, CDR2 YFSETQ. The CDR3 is CASSLEGSSTEAIF. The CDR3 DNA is TGCGCCAGCAGCTTGGAGGGAAGTAGCACTGAAGCCATCTTT.

The CDR3 nucleotides are TGTGCCAGCAGCCCGACCTGGGCGGGGAACGAGCAGTACTTC. As protein: CASSPTWAGNEQYF. The rearrangement joins TRBV7-9 to TRBJ2-7, with TRBD2 as a possible D gene (6 bases). V was clipped by 5 bases and J by 5 bases, with 16 bases between them. CDR1 is SEHNR, CDR2 FQNEAQ, per germline (reference sequence). This CDR3 is built from 14 residues.

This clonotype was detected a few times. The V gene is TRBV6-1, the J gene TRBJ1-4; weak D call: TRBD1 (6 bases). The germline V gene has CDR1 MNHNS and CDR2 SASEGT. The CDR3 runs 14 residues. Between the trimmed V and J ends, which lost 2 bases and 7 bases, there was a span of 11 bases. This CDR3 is CASSEPGEVEKLFF. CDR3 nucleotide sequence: TGTGCCAGCAGTGAACCAGGGGAGGTTGAAAAACTGTTTTTT.

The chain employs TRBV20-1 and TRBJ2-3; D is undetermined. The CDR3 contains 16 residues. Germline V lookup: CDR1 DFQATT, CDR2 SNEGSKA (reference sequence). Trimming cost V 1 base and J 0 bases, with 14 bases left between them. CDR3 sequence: CSARGRADTSTDTQYF. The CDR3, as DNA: TGCAGTGCTAGAGGTAGAGCAGACACTAGCACAGATACGCAGTATTTT.

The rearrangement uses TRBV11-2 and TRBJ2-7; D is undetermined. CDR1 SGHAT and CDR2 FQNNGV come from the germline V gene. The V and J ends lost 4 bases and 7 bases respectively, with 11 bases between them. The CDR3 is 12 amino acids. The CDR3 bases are TGTGCCAGCAGCTCCAGACCCCGAGAGCAGTACTTC. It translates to CASSSRPREQYF. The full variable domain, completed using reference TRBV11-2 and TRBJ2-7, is EAGVAQSPRYKIIEKRQSVAFWCNPISGHATLYWYQQILGQGPKLLIQFQNNGVVDDSQLPKDRFSAERLKGVDSTLKIQPAKLEDSAVYLCASSSRPREQYFGPGTRLTVT.

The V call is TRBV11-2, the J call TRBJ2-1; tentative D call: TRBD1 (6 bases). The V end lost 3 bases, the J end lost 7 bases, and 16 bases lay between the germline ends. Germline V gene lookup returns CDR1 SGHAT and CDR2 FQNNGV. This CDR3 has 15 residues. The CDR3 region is CASSLERQAPNEQFF. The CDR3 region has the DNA TGTGCCAGCAGCTTGGAAAGACAGGCCCCTAATGAGCAGTTCTTC.

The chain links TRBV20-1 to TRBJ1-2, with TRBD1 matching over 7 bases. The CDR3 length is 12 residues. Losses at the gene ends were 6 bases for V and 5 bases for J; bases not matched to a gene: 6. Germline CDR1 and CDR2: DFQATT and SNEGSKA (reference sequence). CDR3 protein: CSATQGTYGYTF. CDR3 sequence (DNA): TGCAGTGCCACACAGGGGACGTATGGCTACACCTTC.

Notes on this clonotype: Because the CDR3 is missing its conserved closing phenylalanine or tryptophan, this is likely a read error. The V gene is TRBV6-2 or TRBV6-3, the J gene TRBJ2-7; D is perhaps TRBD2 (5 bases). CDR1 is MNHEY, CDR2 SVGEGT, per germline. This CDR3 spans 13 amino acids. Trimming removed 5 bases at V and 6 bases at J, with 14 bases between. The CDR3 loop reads CASSHGKLGEQYL. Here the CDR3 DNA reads TGTGCCAGCAGTCACGGGAAACTGGGCGAGCAGTACCTC.

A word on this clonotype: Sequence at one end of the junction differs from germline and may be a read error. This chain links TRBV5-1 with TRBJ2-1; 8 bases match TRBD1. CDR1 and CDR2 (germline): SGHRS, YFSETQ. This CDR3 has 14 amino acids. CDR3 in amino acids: CASSLWTGSDEQFF. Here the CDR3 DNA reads TGCGCCAGCAGCCTATGGACAGGGAGCGATGAGCAGTTTTTC.

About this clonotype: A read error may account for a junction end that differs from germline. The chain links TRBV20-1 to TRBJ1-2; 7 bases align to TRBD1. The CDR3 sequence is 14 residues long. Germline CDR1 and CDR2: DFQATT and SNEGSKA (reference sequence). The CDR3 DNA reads TGCAGTGCAAGAGGCCCCCCAGGGGGAGATGGCTACACCTTC. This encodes CSARGPPGGDGYTF.

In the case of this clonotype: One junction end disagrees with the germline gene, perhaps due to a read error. CDR3 residues: CAPRLERGNEQFF. In nucleotides, the CDR3 is TGTGCCCCACGTTTAGAGAGGGGGAATGAGCAGTTCTTT. The chain employs TRBV11-2 and TRBJ2-1, with TRBD1 as a possible D gene (6 bases). This CDR3 contains 13 residues. Looked up from germline, CDR1 is SGHAT and CDR2 is FQNNGV.

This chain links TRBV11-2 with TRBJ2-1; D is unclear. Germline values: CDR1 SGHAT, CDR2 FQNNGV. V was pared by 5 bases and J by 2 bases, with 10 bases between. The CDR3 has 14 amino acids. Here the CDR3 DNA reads TGTGCCAGCAGCCCGCGATACCCCTACAATGAGCAGTTCTTC. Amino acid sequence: CASSPRYPYNEQFF.

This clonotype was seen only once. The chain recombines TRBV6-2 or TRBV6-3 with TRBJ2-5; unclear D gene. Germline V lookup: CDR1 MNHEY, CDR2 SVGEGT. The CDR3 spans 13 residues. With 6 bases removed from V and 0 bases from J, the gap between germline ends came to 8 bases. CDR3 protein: CASRPKYQETQYF. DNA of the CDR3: TGTGCCAGCAGGCCGAAGTACCAAGAGACCCAGTACTTC.

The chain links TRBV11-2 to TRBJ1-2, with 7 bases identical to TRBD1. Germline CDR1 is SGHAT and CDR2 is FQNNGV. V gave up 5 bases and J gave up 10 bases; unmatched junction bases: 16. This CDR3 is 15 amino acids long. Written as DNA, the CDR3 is TGTGCCAGCAGCCAGCCGACAGGGATTTACAATGTCTACACCTTC. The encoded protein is CASSQPTGIYNVYTF. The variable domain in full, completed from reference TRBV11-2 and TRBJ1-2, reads EAGVAQSPRYKIIEKRQSVAFWCNPISGHATLYWYQQILGQGPKLLIQFQNNGVVDDSQLPKDRFSAERLKGVDSTLKIQPAKLEDSAVYLCASSQPTGIYNVYTFGSGTRLTVV.

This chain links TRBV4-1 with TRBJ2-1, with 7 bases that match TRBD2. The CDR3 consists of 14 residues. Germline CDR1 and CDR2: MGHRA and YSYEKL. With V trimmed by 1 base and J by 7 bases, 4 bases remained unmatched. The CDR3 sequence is CASSQGGGRNEQFF. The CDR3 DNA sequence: TGCGCCAGCAGCCAAGGGGGGGGTCGGAATGAGCAGTTCTTC.

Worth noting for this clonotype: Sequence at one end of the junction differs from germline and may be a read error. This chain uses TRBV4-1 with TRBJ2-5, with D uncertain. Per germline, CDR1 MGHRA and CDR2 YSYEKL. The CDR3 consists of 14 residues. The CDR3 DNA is TGCGCCAGCAGCCAAGGTCTTCTCCAAGAGACCCAGTCCTTC. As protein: CASSQGLLQETQSF.

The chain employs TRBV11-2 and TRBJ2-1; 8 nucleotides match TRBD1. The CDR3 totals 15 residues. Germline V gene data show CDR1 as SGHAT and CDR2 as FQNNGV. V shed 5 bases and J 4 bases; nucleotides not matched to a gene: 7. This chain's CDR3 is CASSPTRTGYNEQFF. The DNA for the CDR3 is TGTGCCAGCAGCCCTACACGGACAGGGTACAATGAGCAGTTCTTC.

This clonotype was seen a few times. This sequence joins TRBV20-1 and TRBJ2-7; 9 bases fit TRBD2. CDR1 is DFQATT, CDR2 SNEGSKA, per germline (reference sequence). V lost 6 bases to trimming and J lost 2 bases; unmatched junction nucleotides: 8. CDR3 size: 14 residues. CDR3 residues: CSAGRLAGPYEQYF. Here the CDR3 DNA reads TGCAGTGCAGGGAGGCTAGCGGGACCCTACGAGCAGTACTTC.

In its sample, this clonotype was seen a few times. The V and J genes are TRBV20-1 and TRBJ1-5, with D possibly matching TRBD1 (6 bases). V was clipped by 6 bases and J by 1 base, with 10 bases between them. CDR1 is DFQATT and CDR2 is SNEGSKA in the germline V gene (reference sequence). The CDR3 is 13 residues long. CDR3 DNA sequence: TGCAGTGCGGCGCAGGGGAGCAATCAGCCCCAGCATTTT. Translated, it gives CSAAQGSNQPQHF.

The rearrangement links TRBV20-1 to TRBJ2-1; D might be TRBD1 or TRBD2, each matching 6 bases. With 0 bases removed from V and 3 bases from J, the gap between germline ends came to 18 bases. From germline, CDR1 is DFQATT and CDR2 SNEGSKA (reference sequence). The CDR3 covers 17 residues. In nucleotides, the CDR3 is TGCAGTGCTAGAGATCTAGGGGGGCCCGGGATCTACAATGAGCAGTTCTTC. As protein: CSARDLGGPGIYNEQFF.